This record looks at one T cell receptor beta chain sequence and its context. Its antigen is not identified. Repertoires were generated with immunoSEQ multiplex PCR, while TCRdb's copy carries only in-frame clones and drops some. The data hold some 140,000 clones, with approximately 86% observed a single time. This specimen comes from a study of T cell responses to AZD1222 COVID-19 vaccine. This CDR3 contains 14 residues. Trimming shortened V by 3 bases and J by 1 base, and 9 bases separated the two germline ends. Germline V gene lookup returns CDR1 MGHRA and CDR2 YSYEKL. Study conclusions and caveats: Baseline serostatus was positive in only six AZD1222 recipients. No day 14 peak samples; only post-peak repertoires were characterized. Targeting of unmutated variant regions was reportedly seen in nearly half of spike-specific TCRs.

The TCR was taken from an adult who received the AZD1222 COVID-19 vaccine. The chain is built from TRBV4-1 and TRBJ1-1, with D unresolved. The material sequenced was peripheral blood, taken 28 days after the second AZD1222 dose. This CDR3 is CASSQSSGNTEAFF. As DNA, the CDR3 is TGCGCCAGCAGCCAGTCCTCAGGGAACACTGAAGCTTTCTTT.